This T cell receptor beta chain originates from a study of blood T cell repertoires in COVID-19. At the level of the study: PBMCs, B-cell-depleted T cells, or T cells were the source of the cDNA or gDNA that made up the material.

The CDR3 runs 14 residues. The V end lost 1 base, the J end lost 4 bases, and 9 bases lay between the germline ends. Germline CDR1 LGHNT, CDR2 FRNRAP. In the original analysis: Amplified reference gene primers provided the basis for estimating nucleated cell counts. Sequenced by immunoSEQ multiplex PCR; TCRdb stores in-frame clones only, minus some. Clonal size and the V and J genes are those of that table, whereas D and trimming came from the DNA. The profile covers under 300,000 clones, with roughly 93% appearing a single time and roughly 2% taken by the ten largest. The specimen was PBMCs or T cells enriched from blood (not recorded which). V is TRBV12-5 and J is TRBJ2-3, with a tentative D call TRBD2 (6 bases). The sequence came from a woman aged 40-49 years with acute COVID-19. The CDR3 protein is CASGLGSGADTQYF. As DNA, the CDR3 is TGTGCTAGTGGTTTGGGATCGGGAGCAGATACGCAGTATTTT.